The present T cell receptor beta chain was sequenced within a study of T cells in Graves' hyperthyroidism and ophthalmopathy. It was RNA transcripts that yielded the amplified TCR beta CDR3 regions. Using the HTBI primer set, a first-round RT-PCR was run on the TCR CDR3. MiXCR was run by TCRdb on the multiplex PCR reads, yielding one entry per CDR3 protein. Of 250,000 to 300,000 distinct CDR3 sequences in the sample, 12% to 15% are singletons; the top ten hold under 8%. At least ten counts were recorded for this clonotype. Its matching antigen is unknown. Germline-derived CDR1 and CDR2 are MNHNS and SASEGT. V lost 8 bases and J lost 3; bases outside the gene matches: 13. The CDR3 spans 16 residues. Findings of the study overall: A model using 13 V-J features told ophthalmopathy apart from stable hyperthyroidism.

The receptor was isolated from a woman between 40 and 50 years old with Graves' hyperthyroidism. The sample comprised blood. V usage is TRBV6-1 and J usage is TRBJ2-1; 7 bases are a match to TRBD2. The CDR3 loop is CASGFLAGLVYNEQFF. The CDR3 bases are TGTGCCAGCGGCTTTTTAGCGGGTCTGGTCTACAATGAGCAGTTCTTC.